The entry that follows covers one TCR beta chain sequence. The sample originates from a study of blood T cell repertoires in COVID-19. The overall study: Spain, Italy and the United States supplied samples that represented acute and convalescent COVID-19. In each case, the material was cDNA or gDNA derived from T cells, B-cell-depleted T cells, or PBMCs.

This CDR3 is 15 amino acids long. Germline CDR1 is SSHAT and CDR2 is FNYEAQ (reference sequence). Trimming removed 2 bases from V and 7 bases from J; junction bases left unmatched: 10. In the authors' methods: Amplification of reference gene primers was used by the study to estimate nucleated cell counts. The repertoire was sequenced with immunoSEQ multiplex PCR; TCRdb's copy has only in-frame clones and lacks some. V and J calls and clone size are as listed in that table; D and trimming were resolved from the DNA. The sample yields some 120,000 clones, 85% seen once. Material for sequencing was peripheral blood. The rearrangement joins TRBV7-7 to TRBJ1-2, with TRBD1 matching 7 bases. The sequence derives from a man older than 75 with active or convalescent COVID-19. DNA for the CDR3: TGTGCCAGCAGCTTAAAGGCAGGGGGGAGCGGTGGCTACACCTTC. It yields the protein CASSLKAGGSGGYTF. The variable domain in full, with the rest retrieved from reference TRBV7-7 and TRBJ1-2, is GAGVSQSPRYKVTKRGQDVTLRCDPISSHATLYWYQQALGQGPEFLTYFNYEAQPDKSGLPSDRFSAERPEGSISTLTIQRTEQRDSAMYRCASSLKAGGSGGYTFGSGTRLTVV.